In this sample, the clone carrying this T cell receptor beta chain turned up once. The germline CDR1 and CDR2 sequences are SGDLS and YYNGEE. The V end lost 0 bases, the J end lost 1 base, and 11 bases lay between the germline ends. CDR3 length: 16 residues. The data were taken from a study of blood T cell repertoires in COVID-19. Grouping used clinical history reported by participants in a survey and questionnaire. Among Cohort 3 donors, those recovered had two negative PCRs, clearance, or symptom resolution. In the authors' workflow: Cell counts per sample came from amplifying reference gene primers. Profiled with immunoSEQ multiplex PCR; TCRdb holds only in-frame clones, not every one. V and J calls plus clone size are reproduced from that table; the DNA served to infer D and trimming. The sample shows approximately 200,000 clones, about 85% of them seen only once.

The clonotype was recovered from a man aged 30 to 45 who had recovered from COVID-19. The chain employs TRBV9 and TRBJ2-1; D is unresolved. The sequenced sample consisted of PBMCs or T cells enriched from blood (not recorded which). The chain's CDR3 is CASSVETIYSYNEQFF. The CDR3 DNA reads as TGTGCCAGCAGCGTAGAAACTATATATTCCTACAATGAGCAGTTCTTC.